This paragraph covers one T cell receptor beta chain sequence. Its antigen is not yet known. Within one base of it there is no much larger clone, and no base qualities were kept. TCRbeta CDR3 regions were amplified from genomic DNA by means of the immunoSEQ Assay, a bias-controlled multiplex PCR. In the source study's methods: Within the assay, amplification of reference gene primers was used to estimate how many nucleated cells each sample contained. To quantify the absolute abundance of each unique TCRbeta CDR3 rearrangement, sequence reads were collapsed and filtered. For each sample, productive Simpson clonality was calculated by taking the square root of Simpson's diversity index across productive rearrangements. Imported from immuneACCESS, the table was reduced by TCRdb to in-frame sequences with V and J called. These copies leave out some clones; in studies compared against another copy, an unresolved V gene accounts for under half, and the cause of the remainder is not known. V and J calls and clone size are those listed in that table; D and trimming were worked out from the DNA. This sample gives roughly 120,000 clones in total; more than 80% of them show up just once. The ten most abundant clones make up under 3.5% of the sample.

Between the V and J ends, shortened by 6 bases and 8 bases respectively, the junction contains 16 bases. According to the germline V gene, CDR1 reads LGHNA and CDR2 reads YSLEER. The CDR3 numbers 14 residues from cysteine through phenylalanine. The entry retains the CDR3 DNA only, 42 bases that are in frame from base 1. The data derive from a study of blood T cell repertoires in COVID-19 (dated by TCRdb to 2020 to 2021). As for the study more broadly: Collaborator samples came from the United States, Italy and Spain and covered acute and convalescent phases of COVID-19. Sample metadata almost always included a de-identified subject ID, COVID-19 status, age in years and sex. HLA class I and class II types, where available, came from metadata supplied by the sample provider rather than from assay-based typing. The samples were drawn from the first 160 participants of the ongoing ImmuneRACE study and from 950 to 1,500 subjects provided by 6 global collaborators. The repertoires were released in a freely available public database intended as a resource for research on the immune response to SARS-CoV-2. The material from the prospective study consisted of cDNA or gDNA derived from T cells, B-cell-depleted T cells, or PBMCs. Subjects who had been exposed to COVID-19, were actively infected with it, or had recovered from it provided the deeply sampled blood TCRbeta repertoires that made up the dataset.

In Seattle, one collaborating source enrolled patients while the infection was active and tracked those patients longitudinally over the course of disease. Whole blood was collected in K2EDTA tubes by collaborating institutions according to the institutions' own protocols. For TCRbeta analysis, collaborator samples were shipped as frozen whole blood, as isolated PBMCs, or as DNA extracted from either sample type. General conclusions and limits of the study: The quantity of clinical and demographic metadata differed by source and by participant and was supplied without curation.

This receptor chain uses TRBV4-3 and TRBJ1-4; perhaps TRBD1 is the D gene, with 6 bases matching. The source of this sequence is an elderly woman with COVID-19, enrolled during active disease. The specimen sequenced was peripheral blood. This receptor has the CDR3 CASSLVAGDEKLFF. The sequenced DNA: TGCGCCAGCAGTTTGGTGGCAGGGGACGAAAAACTGTTTTTT.